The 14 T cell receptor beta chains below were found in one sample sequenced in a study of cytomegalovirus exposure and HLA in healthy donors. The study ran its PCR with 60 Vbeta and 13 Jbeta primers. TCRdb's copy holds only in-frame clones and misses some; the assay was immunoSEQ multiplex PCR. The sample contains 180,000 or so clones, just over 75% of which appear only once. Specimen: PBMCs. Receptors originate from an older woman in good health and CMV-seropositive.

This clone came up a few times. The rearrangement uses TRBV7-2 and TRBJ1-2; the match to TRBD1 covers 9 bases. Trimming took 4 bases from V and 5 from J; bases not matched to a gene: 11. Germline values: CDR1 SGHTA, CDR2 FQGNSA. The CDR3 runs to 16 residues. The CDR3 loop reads CASSSPGTGTDYGYTF. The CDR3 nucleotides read TGTGCCAGCAGCTCACCCGGGACAGGGACGGATTATGGCTACACCTTC.

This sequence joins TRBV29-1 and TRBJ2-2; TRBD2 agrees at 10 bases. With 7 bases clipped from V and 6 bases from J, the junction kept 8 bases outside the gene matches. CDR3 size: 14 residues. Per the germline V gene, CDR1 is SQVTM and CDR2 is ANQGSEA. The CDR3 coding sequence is TGCAGCGCATCTCCCGGGACTAGCGCCGGGGAGCTGTTTTTT. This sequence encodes CSASPGTSAGELFF.

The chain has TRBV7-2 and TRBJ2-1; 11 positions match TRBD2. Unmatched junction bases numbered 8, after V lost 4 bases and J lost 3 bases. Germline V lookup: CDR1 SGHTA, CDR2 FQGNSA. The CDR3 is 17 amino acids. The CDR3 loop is CASSSPDGTSGYNEQFF. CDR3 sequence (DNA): TGTGCCAGCAGCTCCCCGGACGGGACTAGCGGCTACAATGAGCAGTTCTTC.

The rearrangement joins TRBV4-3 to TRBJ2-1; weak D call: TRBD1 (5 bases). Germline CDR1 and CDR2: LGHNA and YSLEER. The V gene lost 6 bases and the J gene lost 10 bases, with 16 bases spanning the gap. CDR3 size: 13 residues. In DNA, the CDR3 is TGCGCCAGCAGTTCAAGAGTGGGGCTAGAGCAGTTCTTC. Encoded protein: CASSSRVGLEQFF.

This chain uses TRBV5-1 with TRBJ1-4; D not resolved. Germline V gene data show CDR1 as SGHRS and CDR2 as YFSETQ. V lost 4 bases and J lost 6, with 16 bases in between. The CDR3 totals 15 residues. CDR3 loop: CASSREGRAYEKLFF. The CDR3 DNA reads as TGCGCCAGCAGCAGGGAGGGCCGCGCCTATGAAAAACTGTTTTTT.

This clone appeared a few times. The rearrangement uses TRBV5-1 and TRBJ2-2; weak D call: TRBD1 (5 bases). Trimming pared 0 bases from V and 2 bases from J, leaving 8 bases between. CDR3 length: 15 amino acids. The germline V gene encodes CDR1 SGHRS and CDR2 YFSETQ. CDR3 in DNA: TGCGCCAGCAGCTTGGTTCAGGGTAACACCGGGGAGCTGTTTTTT. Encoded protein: CASSLVQGNTGELFF.

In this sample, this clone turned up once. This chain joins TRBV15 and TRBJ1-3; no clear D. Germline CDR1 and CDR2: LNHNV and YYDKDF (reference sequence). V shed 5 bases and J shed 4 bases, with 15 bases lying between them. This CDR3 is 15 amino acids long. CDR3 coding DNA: TGTGCCACCAGCGGCCTGCGAGGGTTGGGAAACACCATATATTTT. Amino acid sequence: CATSGLRGLGNTIYF.

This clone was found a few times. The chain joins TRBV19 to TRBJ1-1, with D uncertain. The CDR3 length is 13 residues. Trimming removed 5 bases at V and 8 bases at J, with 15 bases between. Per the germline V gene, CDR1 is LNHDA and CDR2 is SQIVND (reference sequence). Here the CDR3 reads CASSALPGREAFF. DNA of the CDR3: TGTGCCAGTAGTGCCCTTCCAGGTCGGGAAGCTTTCTTT.

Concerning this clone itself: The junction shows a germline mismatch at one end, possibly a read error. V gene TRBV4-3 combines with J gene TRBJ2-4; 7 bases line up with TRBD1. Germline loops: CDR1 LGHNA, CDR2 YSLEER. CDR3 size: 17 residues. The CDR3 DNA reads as TGCGCCAGCAGCCAAGAGTACCGGGACAGAAGAAAAAACAGTCAGTACTTC. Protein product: CASSQEYRDRRKNSQYF.

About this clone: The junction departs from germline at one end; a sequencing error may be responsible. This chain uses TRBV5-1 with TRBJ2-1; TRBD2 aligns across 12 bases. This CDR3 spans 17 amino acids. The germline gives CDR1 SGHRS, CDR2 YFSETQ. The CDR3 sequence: CASSFRTSGDSSNEQFF. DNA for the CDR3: TGCGCCAGCAGCTTTAGGACTAGCGGGGACTCCTCCAATGAGCAGTTCTTC. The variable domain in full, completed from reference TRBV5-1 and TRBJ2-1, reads KAGVTQTPRYLIKTRGQQVTLSCSPISGHRSVSWYQQTPGQGLQFLFEYFSETQRNKGNFPGRFSGRQFSNSRSEMNVSTLELGDSALYLCASSFRTSGDSSNEQFFGPGTRLTVL.

The CDR3 bases are TGTGCCAGCAGCTTGGTCGGGAGGTCGAATGAGCAGTTCTTC. Translated, it gives CASSLVGRSNEQFF. The chain uses TRBV5-5 and TRBJ2-1; 7 bases agree with TRBD2. V dropped 0 bases and J dropped 7; count of bases not matched to a gene: 4. Germline loops: CDR1 SGHKS, CDR2 YYEKEE (reference sequence). This CDR3 comprises 14 residues.

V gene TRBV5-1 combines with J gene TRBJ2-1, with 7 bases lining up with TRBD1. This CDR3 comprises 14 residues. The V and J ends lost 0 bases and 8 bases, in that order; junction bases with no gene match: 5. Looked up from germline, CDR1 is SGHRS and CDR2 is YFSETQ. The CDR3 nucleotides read TGCGCCAGCAGCTTGGGACAGGGAGACGATGAGCAGTTCTTC. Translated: CASSLGQGDDEQFF. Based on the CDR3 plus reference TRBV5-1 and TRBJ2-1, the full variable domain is KAGVTQTPRYLIKTRGQQVTLSCSPISGHRSVSWYQQTPGQGLQFLFEYFSETQRNKGNFPGRFSGRQFSNSRSEMNVSTLELGDSALYLCASSLGQGDDEQFFGPGTRLTVL.

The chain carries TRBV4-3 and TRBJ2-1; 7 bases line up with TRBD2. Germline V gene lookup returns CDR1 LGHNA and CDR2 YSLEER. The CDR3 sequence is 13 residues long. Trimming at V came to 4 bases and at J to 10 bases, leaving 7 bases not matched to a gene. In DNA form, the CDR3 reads TGCGCCAGCAGCCTCACGGCGGGAGAGGAGCAGTTCTTC. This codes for CASSLTAGEEQFF.

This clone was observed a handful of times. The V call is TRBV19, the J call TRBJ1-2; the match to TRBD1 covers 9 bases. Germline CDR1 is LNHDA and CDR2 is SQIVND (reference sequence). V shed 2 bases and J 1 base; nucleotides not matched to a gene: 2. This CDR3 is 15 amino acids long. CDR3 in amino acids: CASSIPDRGNYGYTF. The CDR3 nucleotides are TGTGCCAGTAGTATACCGGACAGGGGTAACTATGGCTACACCTTC.